The rows below give T cell receptor beta chains drawn from one sample of a study of identifying expanded T cells in peripheral blood. Using immunoSEQ multiplex PCR, the repertoire was profiled, and TCRdb retains in-frame clones only, with some absent. Among just under 65,000 clones listed, approximately 89% were seen once. The sample taken for sequencing was blood. These receptors were obtained from a person aged 18 to 75 in good health. Both conserved end residues are part of each CDR3. D genes are given only for firm matches. Some rows have no size entry. The others give once, few or many, or a class for an expanded clone.

>-|TRBJ1-1|-|TRBV2
CASSAQGRTTEAFF
TGTGCCAGCAGTGCACAGGGCCGTACCACTGAAGCTTTCTTT
>-|TRBJ1-3|-|TRBV6-6
CASRYYRTGNTIYF
TGTGCCAGCAGATACTACCGTACCGGAAACACCATATATTTT
>TRBD2|TRBJ2-3|-|TRBV6-6
CASGGVQDTQYF
TGTGCCAGCGGGGGGGTACAAGATACGCAGTATTTT
>-|TRBJ2-3|-|TRBV18
CASSPRASAEIDTQYF
TGTGCCAGCTCACCACGGGCTAGCGCCGAGATCGATACGCAGTATTTT
>-|TRBJ1-2|few|TRBV6-1
CASSEDEGGSYGYTF
TGTGCCAGCAGTGAAGACGAGGGCGGGAGCTATGGCTACACCTTC
>-|TRBJ2-6|-|TRBV18
CASSPLPRFSGANVLTF
TGTGCCAGCTCACCACTGCCAAGGTTTTCTGGGGCCAACGTCCTGACTTTC
>TRBD1|TRBJ2-3|-|TRBV28
CASSSGQGALPDTQYF
TGTGCCAGCAGTTCTGGACAGGGGGCTCTCCCAGATACGCAGTATTTT
>TRBD2|TRBJ2-3|once|TRBV4-3
CASSQWTSGTDTQYF
TGCGCCAGCAGCCAATGGACTAGTGGCACAGATACGCAGTATTTT
>-|TRBJ2-5|-|TRBV6-1
CASSDGQELETQYF
TGTGCCAGCAGTGACGGGCAGGAGTTGGAGACCCAGTACTTC
>TRBD2|TRBJ2-7|-|TRBV28
CASNTLGSGRGTYEQYF
TGTGCCAGCAACACACTCGGGAGCGGGAGAGGCACCTACGAGCAGTACTTC